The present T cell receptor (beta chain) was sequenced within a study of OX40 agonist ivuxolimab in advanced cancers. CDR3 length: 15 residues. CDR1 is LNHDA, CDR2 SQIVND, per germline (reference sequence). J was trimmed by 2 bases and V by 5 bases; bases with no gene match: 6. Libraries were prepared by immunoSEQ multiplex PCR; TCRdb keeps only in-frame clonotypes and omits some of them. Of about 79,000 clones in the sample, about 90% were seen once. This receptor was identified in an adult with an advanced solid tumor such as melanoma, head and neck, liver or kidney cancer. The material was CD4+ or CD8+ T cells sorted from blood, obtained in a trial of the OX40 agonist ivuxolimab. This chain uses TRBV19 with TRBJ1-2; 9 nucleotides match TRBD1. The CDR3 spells CASSPRGTGNYGYTF. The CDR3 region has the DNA TGTGCCAGTAGTCCCCGCGGGACAGGGAACTATGGCTACACCTTC. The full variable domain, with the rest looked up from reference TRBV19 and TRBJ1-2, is DGGITQSPKYLFRKEGQNVTLSCEQNLNHDAMYWYRQDPGQGLRLIYYSQIVNDFQKGDIAEGYSVSREKKESFPLTVTSAQKNPTAFYLCASSPRGTGNYGYTFGSGTRLTVV.